Below, one T cell receptor beta chain is given with its context. V gave up 4 bases and J gave up 5 bases; unmatched junction bases: 8. CDR3 size: 15 residues. Germline V gene sequence: CDR1 LGHDT, CDR2 YNNKEL (reference sequence). As originally analysed: Amplification of reference gene primers was used by the study to estimate nucleated cell counts. Profiling relied on immunoSEQ multiplex PCR, and the TCRdb table lists in-frame clones only, not all of them. The V and J calls and clone size come from that table; D and trimming were worked out from the DNA. The sample holds about 410,000 clones, 70% to 90% seen once. The Seattle site enrolled patients during active infection and followed them longitudinally. The data originate from a study of blood T cell repertoires in COVID-19. Background on the study: Researchers got acute and convalescent COVID-19 samples from the United States, Italy and Spain. From T cells, B-cell-depleted T cells, or PBMCs came the material, which was cDNA or gDNA.

The chain combines TRBV3-1 (or the pseudogene TRBV3-2) with TRBJ2-3; TRBD1 agrees at 8 bases. Sequencing was carried out using peripheral blood. This clonotype was sampled from a woman in her forties with COVID-19, enrolled during active disease. The CDR3 spells CASSPWTGTRDTQYF. The CDR3 nucleotides read TGTGCCAGCAGCCCATGGACAGGGACAAGAGATACGCAGTATTTT.